This T cell receptor beta chain was observed in a study of glioma-infiltrating T cells. Using RNA template, CDR3s of TCR alpha and beta were amplified with iRepertoire arm-PCR. MiXCR, run by TCRdb on the multiplex PCR reads, gives a single entry per CDR3 protein. The table has about 140,000 distinct CDR3 sequences, about 39% seen once. The J segment lost 0 bases and the V segment lost 5 bases, leaving 5 bases of the junction unmatched. There are 15 residues in the CDR3. CDR1 is MGHRA and CDR2 is YSYEKL in the germline V gene. V usage is TRBV4-1 and J usage is TRBJ2-3, with 7 bases that match TRBD1. Sequencing input: glioma tissue, nonneoplastic brain tissue, or PBMCs (not recorded which). This clonotype was obtained from a human donor with low-grade glioma or glioblastoma, undergoing nonglioma brain surgery, or in good health (not recorded which). The CDR3 nucleotides read TGCGCCAGCAGCGGGACAGCCTCTAGCACAGATACGCAGTATTTT. As protein: CASSGTASSTDTQYF.